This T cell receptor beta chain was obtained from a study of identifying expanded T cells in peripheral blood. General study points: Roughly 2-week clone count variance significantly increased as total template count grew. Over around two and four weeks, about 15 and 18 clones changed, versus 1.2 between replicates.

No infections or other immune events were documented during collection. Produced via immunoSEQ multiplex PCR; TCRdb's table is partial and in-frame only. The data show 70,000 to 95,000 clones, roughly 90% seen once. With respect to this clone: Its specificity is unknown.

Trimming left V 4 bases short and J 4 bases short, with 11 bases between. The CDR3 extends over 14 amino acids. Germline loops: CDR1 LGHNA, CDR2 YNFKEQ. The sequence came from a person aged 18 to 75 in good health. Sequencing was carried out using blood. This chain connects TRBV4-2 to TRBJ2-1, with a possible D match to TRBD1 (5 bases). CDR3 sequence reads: CASSPRQTYNEQFF. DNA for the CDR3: TGTGCCAGCAGCCCCCGACAGACATACAATGAGCAGTTCTTC.